The present TCR beta chain was sequenced within a study of shared clonotypes between healthy human individuals. Libraries were prepared by immunoSEQ multiplex PCR; TCRdb keeps only in-frame clonotypes and omits some of them. The sample records nearly 600,000 clones, about 95% being singletons. Naive CD8 isolation took CD45RO-negative cells positively selected for CCR7 and excluded terminally differentiated effector memory CD45RA+ cells. There are 16 residues in the CDR3. Per the germline V gene, CDR1 is SGHVS and CDR2 is FQNEAQ. The ends lost 5 bases at V and 6 bases at J; junction bases unmatched: 12.

The clonotype was recovered from a woman aged 25-40 years in good health. The sequencing sample was made of naive CD8+ T cells sorted from blood. The chain uses TRBV7-8 and TRBJ2-2; 7 positions agree with TRBD1. The CDR3 sequence: CASSTKTGLEAGELFF. CDR3 DNA sequence: TGTGCCAGCAGCACGAAGACAGGGCTAGAAGCCGGGGAGCTGTTTTTT.